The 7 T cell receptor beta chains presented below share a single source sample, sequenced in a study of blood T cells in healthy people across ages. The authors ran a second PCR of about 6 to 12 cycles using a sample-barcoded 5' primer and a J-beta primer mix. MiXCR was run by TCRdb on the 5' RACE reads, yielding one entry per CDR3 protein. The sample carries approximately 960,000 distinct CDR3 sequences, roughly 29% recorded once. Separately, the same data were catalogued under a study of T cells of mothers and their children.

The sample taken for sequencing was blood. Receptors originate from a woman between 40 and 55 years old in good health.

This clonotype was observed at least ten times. The CDR3 is CASSRAYGSSGVQETQYF. As DNA, the CDR3 is TGTGCCAGCAGCCGCGCGTACGGGTCTAGCGGGGTCCAAGAGACCCAGTACTTC. The chain uses TRBV6-1 and TRBJ2-5, with 9 bases aligning to TRBD2. The CDR3 totals 18 residues. J was trimmed by 1 base and V by 6 bases; bases with no gene match: 15. Germline-derived CDR1 and CDR2 are MNHNS and SASEGT.

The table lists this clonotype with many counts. Written as DNA, the CDR3 is TGTGCCAGCAGCCGGGGGGGGTACAATGAGCAGTTCTTC. Translated, it gives CASSRGGYNEQFF. The V gene is TRBV4-2, the J gene TRBJ2-1; TRBD2 agrees at 7 bases. This CDR3 comprises 13 residues. CDR1 is LGHNA and CDR2 is YNFKEQ in the germline V gene. The J segment lost 4 bases and the V segment lost 4 bases, leaving 1 base of the junction unmatched.

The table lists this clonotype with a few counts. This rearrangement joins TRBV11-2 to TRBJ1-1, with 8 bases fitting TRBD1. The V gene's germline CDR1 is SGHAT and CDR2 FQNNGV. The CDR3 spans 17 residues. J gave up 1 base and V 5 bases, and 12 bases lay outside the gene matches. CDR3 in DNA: TGTGCCAGCAGCCCGAGGACAGGGAAGGAAGGGAACACTGAAGCTTTCTTT. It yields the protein CASSPRTGKEGNTEAFF. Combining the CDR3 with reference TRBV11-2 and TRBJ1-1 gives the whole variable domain EAGVAQSPRYKIIEKRQSVAFWCNPISGHATLYWYQQILGQGPKLLIQFQNNGVVDDSQLPKDRFSAERLKGVDSTLKIQPAKLEDSAVYLCASSPRTGKEGNTEAFFGQGTRLTVV.

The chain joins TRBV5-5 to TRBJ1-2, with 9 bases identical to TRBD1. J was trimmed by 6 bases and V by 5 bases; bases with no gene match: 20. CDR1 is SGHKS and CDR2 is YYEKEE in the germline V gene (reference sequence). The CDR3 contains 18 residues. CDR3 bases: TGTGCCAGCAGGGCCGGGGGGACAGGGATAGGTCTGGAGCATGGCTACACCTTC. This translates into CASRAGGTGIGLEHGYTF.

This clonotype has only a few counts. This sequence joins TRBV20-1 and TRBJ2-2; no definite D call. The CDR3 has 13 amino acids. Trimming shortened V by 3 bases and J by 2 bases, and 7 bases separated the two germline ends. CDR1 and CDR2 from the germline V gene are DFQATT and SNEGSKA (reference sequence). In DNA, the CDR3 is TGCAGTGCTAGGGCCACTAACACCGGGGAGCTGTTTTTT. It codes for CSARATNTGELFF.

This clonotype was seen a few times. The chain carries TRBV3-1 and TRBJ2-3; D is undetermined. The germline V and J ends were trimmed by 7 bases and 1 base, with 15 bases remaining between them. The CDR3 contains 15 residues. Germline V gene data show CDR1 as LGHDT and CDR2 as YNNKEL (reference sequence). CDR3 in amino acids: CASTLRGRGTDTQYF. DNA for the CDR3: TGTGCCAGCACCCTAAGAGGACGGGGCACAGATACGCAGTATTTT.

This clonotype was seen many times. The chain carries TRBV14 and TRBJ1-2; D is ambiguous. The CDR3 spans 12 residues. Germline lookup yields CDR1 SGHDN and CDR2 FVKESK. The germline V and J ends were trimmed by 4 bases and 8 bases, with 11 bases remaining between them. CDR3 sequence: CASSPFGVGYTF. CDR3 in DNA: TGTGCCAGCAGCCCATTCGGGGTCGGCTACACCTTC.